Presented here are 4 T cell receptor beta chains from one specimen sequenced in a study of T cells after yellow fever vaccination. TCRdb re-called the 5' RACE reads through MiXCR, storing one row per CDR3 protein. The profile shows about 320,000 distinct CDR3 sequences, about 10% of them singletons. The material was CD4+ T cells sorted from PBMCs, obtained 45 days after the yellow fever booster vaccination. All receptors come from a man in his late teens or twenties who received the YFV17D yellow fever vaccine.

In its sample, this clonotype was seen a few times. The J gene is TRBJ1-6, the V gene TRBV5-1; D unclear. The ends were cut back, 1 base at V and 8 bases at J, with 10 bases in the middle. The CDR3 has 14 residues. Germline V gene sequence: CDR1 SGHRS, CDR2 YFSETQ. CDR3 coding DNA: TGCGCCAGCAGCTTGTCGGGGATCGATTCACCCCTCCACTTT. As protein: CASSLSGIDSPLHF.

This clonotype appeared a single time. V usage is TRBV4-1 and J usage is TRBJ2-5; no firm D call. Trimming cost V 0 bases and J 4 bases, with 12 bases left between them. CDR1 is MGHRA and CDR2 is YSYEKL in the germline V gene. The CDR3 contains 15 residues. The CDR3 DNA sequence: TGCGCCAGCAGCCAAGATAGGTGGCTATCAGAGACCCAGTACTTC. It translates to CASSQDRWLSETQYF.

The V call is TRBV7-2, the J call TRBJ2-3, with 10 bases lining up with TRBD2. The CDR3 is made up of 14 amino acids. Germline V gene lookup returns CDR1 SGHTA and CDR2 FQGNSA. The V segment lost 5 bases and the J segment 11 bases; nucleotides outside the gene matches: 10. CDR3 region: CASSALAGRGRQYF. Here the CDR3 DNA reads TGTGCCAGCAGCGCACTAGCGGGGAGGGGCCGGCAGTATTTT. Full variable domain (outside the CDR3, taken from reference TRBV7-2 and TRBJ2-3): GAGVSQSPSNKVTEKGKDVELRCDPISGHTALYWYRQSLGQGLEFLIYFQGNSAPDKSGLPSDRFSAERTGGSVSTLTIQRTQQEDSAVYLCASSALAGRGRQYFGPGTRLTVL.

This chain joins TRBV20-1 and TRBJ1-1; possibly TRBD1 for D (6 bases). The germline gives CDR1 DFQATT, CDR2 SNEGSKA (reference sequence). Trimming stripped 8 bases from V and 1 base from J, with 14 bases between. The CDR3 sequence is 13 residues long. CDR3 bases: TGCAGTACCTACGAGACAGGGAACACTGAAGCTTTCTTT. Translating it yields CSTYETGNTEAFF.